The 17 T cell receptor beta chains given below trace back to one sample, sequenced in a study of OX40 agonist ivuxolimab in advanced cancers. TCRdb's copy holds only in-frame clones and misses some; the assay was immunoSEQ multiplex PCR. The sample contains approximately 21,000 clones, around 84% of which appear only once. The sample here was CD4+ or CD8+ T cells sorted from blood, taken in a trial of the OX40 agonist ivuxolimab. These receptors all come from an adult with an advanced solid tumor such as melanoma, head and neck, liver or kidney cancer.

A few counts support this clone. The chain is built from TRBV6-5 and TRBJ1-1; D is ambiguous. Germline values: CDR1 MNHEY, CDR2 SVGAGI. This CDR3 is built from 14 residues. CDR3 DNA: TGTGCGGCCTCCCCCCAAGGCATGAACACTGAAGCTTTCTTT. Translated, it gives CAASPQGMNTEAFF.

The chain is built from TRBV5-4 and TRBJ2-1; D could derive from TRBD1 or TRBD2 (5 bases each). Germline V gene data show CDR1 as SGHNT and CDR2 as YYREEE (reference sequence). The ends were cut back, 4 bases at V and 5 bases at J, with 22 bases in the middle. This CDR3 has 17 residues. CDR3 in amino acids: CASSASFINGDDNEQFF. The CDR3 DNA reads TGTGCCAGCAGCGCCTCATTTATCAATGGGGACGACAATGAGCAGTTCTTC.

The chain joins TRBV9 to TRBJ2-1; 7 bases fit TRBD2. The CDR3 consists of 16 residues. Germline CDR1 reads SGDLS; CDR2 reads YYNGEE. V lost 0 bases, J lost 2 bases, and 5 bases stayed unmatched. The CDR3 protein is CASSVVTGGPYNEQFF. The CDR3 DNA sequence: TGTGCCAGCAGCGTAGTAACGGGAGGTCCCTACAATGAGCAGTTCTTC. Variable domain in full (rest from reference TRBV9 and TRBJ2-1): DSGVTQTPKHLITATGQRVTLRCSPRSGDLSVYWYQQSLDQGLQFLIQYYNGEERAKGNILERFSAQQFPDLHSELNLSSLELGDSALYFCASSVVTGGPYNEQFFGPGTRLTVL.

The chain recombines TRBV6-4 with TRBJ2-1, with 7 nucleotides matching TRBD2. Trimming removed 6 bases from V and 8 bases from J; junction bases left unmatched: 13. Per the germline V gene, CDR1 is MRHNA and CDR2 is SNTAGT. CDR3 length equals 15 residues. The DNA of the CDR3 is TGTGCCAGCAGCCACCTAGCGGAACGTATCGATGAGCAGTTCTTC. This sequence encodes CASSHLAERIDEQFF.

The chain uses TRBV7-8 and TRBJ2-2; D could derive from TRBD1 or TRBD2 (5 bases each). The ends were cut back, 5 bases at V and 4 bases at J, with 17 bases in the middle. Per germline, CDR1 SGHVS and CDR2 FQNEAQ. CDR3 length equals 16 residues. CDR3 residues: CASSLTWGNFTGELFF. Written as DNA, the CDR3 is TGTGCCAGCAGCCTTACTTGGGGGAACTTCACCGGGGAGCTGTTTTTT.

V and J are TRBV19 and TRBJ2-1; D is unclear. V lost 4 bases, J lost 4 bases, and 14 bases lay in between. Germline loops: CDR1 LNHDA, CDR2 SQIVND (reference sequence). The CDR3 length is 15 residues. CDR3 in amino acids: CASSNPRIGYNEQFF. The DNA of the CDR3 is TGTGCCAGTAGTAATCCTAGGATAGGATACAATGAGCAGTTCTTC.

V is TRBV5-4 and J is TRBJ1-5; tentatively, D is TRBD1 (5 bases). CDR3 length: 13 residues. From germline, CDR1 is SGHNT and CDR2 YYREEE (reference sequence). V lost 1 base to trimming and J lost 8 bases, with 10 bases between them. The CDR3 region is CASSLWGSEPQHF. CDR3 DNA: TGTGCCAGCAGCTTGTGGGGGAGCGAGCCCCAGCATTTT.

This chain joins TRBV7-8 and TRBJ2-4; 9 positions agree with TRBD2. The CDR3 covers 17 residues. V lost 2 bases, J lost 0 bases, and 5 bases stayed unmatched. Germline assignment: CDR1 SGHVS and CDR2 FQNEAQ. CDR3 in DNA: TGTGCCAGCAGCTTAATCGGCGGGAGGGTAGCCAAAAACATTCAGTACTTC. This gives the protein CASSLIGGRVAKNIQYF.

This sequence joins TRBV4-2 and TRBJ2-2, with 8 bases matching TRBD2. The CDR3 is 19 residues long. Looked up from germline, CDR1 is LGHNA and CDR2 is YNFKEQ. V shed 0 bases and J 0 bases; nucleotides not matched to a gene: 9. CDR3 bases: TGTGCCAGCAGCCAAGAGGCTAGCGGGCGGTTCGCGAACACCGGGGAGCTGTTTTTT. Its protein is CASSQEASGRFANTGELFF.

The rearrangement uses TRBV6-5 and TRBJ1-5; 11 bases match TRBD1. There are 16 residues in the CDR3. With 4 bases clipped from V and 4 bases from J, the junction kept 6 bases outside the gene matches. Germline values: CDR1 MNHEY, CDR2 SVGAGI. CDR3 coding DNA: TGTGCCAGCAGTTCTAGGACAGGGGGCAAGAATCAGCCCCAGCATTTT. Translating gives CASSSRTGGKNQPQHF.

The CDR3 DNA is TGTGCCAGCAGTTTCCTAGCGGGAGACGAGCAGTTCTTC. Amino acids: CASSFLAGDEQFF. This chain uses TRBV28 with TRBJ2-1; 10 positions agree with TRBD2. The CDR3 totals 13 residues. Germline CDR1 is MDHEN and CDR2 is SYDVKM. J was trimmed by 10 bases and V by 3 bases; bases with no gene match: 3.

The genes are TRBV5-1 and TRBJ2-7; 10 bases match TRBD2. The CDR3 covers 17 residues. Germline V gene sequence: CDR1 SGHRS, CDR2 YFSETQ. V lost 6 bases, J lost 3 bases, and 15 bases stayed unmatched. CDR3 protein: CASTRREREGNSYEQYF. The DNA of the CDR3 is TGCGCCAGCACCCGGCGGGAGCGGGAGGGCAACAGCTACGAGCAGTACTTC.

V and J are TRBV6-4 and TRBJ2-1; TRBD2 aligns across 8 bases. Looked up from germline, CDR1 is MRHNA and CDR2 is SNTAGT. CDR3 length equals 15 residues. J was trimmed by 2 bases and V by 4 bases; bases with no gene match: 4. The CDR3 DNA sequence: TGTGCCAGCAGTGGAACTAGCGGACCCTACAATGAGCAGTTCTTC. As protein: CASSGTSGPYNEQFF.

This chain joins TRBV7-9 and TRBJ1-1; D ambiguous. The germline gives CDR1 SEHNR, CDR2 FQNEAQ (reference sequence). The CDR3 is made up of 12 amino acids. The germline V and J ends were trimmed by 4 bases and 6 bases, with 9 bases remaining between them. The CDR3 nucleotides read TGTGCCAGCAGCTATTCTCCGTCTGAAGCTTTCTTT. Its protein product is CASSYSPSEAFF.

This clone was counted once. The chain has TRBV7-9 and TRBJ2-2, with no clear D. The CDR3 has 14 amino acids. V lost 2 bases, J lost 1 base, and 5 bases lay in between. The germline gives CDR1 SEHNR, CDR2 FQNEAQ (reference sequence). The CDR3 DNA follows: TGTGCCAGCAGCTTATCGGAGAACACCGGGGAGCTGTTTTTT. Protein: CASSLSENTGELFF.

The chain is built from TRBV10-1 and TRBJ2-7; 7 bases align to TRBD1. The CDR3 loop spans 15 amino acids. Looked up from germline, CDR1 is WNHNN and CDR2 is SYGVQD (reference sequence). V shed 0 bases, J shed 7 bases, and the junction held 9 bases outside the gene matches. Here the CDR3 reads CASSESWTGEVEQYF. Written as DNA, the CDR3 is TGCGCCAGCAGTGAGTCCTGGACAGGAGAGGTTGAGCAGTACTTC.

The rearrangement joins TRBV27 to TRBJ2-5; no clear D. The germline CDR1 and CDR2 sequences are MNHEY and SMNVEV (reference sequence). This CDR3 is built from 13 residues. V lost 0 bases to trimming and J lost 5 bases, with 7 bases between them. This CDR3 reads CASSLSEWETQYF. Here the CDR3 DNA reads TGTGCCAGCAGTTTATCGGAATGGGAGACCCAGTACTTC.